This T cell receptor beta chain was captured by sequencing in a study of regulatory T cells in long-lasting Graves disease. Both iRepertoire HTBI primers and Arm-PCR of CDR3 regions were used to build the TCR beta libraries. TCRdb re-derived calls from the multiplex PCR reads in MiXCR, one entry per CDR3 protein. Of 600,000 to 650,000 distinct CDR3 sequences listed, 16% are singletons. A note on this clonotype: Its ends do not fully match the called genes, so a read error is possible.

The CDR3 is 18 residues long. Germline CDR1 is MDHEN and CDR2 is SYDVKM. Stated time point: newly diagnosed GD, antithyroid drugs for less than 3 months. PBMC-derived RNA was used for the TCR library. In addition, the sample was reused for a study of T cells in Graves' hyperthyroidism and ophthalmopathy. From that study: Thyroid ultrasound and orbital computed tomography, with clinical symptoms and serum thyroxine and TRAb, informed diagnoses. Ophthalmopathy could be told apart from stable hyperthyroidism with a 13 V-J model.

This TCR derives from a woman aged 25 to 39 with Graves disease. The V and J genes are TRBV28 and TRBJ2-5; weak D call: TRBD1 (6 bases). The sequencing used peripheral blood mononuclear cells (PBMCs), collected at new diagnosis, from a patient treated with antithyroid drugs. The CDR3 DNA reads TGTGCCTGCAGGGGCAGGGTGGTTTCAAACGGGTATCAAGAGACCCAGTACTTC. This encodes CACRGRVVSNGYQETQYF.